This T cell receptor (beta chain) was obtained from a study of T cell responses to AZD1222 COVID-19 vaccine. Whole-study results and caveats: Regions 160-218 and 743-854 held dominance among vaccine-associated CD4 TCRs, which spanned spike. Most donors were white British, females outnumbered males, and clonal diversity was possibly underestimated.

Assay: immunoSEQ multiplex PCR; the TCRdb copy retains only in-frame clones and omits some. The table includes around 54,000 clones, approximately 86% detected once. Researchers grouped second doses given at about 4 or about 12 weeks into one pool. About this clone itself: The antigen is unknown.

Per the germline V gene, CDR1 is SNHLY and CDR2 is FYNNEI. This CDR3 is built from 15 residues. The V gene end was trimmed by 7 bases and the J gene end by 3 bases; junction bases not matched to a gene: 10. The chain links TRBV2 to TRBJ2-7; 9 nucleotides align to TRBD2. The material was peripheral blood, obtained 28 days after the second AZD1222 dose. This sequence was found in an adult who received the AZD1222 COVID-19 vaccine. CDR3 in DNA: TGTGCCAGCATTCCCCTGGCGGGGGGGAACTACGAGCAGTACTTC. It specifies CASIPLAGGNYEQYF.